A single sample is the source of the 4 T cell receptor beta chains below, sequenced in a study of human T cells and chemical hapten exposure. TCRdb processed the RACE reads anew with MiXCR; each CDR3 protein has one entry. The profile shows about 77,000 distinct CDR3 sequences, approximately 8.6% of them singletons. Time point denoted: healthy volunteer bleed at 6 weeks. It was from unfractionated whole blood that total RNA was extracted. Sequenced material: whole blood. The source of these receptors is a female donor in good health. Some clones in this sample may be carry-over from other donors' samples.

The chain joins TRBV6-1 to TRBJ1-5; the match to TRBD1 covers 9 bases. Germline assignment: CDR1 MNHNS and CDR2 SASEGT. The CDR3 sequence is 15 residues long. Germline trimming cut 7 bases from V and 6 bases from J; bases unmatched to any gene: 10. This chain's CDR3 is CASITGQGTGQPQHF. CDR3 in DNA: TGTGCCAGCATCACAGGACAGGGGACCGGTCAGCCCCAGCATTTT.

J is TRBJ1-1 and V is TRBV11-1, with 7 bases fitting TRBD1. Germline assignment: CDR1 SGHAT and CDR2 FQDESV (reference sequence). The V and J ends lost 5 bases and 5 bases, in that order; junction bases with no gene match: 8. The CDR3 is made up of 14 amino acids. The DNA for the CDR3 is TGTGCCAGCAGCATCACAGGGGTGGTGACTGAAGCTTTCTTT. Residues: CASSITGVVTEAFF.

Concerning this clonotype itself: Here the CDR3 omits its conserved ending phenylalanine or tryptophan, so a read error is the likely source. The gene calls are TRBV4-3 and TRBJ1-2; 8 positions match TRBD1. Germline V lookup: CDR1 LGHNA, CDR2 YSLEER. V was pared by 6 bases and J by 6 bases, with 12 bases of the junction left unmatched. The CDR3 has 15 residues. CDR3 amino acids: CASSRGGQGSNGYTL. CDR3 nucleotide sequence: TGCGCCAGCAGTAGGGGAGGACAGGGCTCGAATGGCTACACCTTA.

This clonotype turned up a few times. This rearrangement joins TRBV12-3 or TRBV12-4 to TRBJ1-5; no firm D call. Trimming removed 2 bases from V and 7 bases from J, with 18 bases in between. CDR3 length equals 16 residues. The CDR3 loop reads CASSLSSLSGGQPQHF. CDR3 DNA sequence: TGTGCCAGCAGTTTAAGTAGCCTTAGCGGCGGACAGCCCCAGCATTTT.